A selection of T cell receptor beta chains follows, all from one sample in a study of monozygotic twins with inflammatory bowel disease. For each CDR3 protein, TCRdb gives one entry from its re-call of the 5' RACE reads, without DNA. The sample totals about 380,000 distinct CDR3 sequences. Sequencing was done on a sample of blood. These receptors came from a human donor with ulcerative colitis or Crohn's disease, or a healthy co-twin of an affected twin (not recorded which). Both conserved end residues are part of each CDR3. Each record gives: J gene, V gene, CDR3 protein.

TRBJ2-2	TRBV19	CASSISSTSRWAGELFF
TRBJ2-7	TRBV6-1	CASSRARADYEQYF
TRBJ1-1	TRBV7-6	CASSPTHRGGGTEAFF
TRBJ2-7	TRBV13	CASSLNGGGLSYEQYF
TRBJ2-7	TRBV29-1	CSVEDNLSYEQYF
TRBJ1-2	TRBV20-1	CSAKTSQVYGYTF
TRBJ2-7	TRBV5-1	CASSLGTDNYEQYF
TRBJ2-3	TRBV6-2/TRBV6-3	CASGAGGSPTDTQYF
TRBJ2-2	TRBV21-1	CASSKLNTGELFF
TRBJ2-1	TRBV5-1	CASSFPSGNEQFF
TRBJ2-6	TRBV7-2	CATSVSGGSGANVLTF
TRBJ2-7	TRBV6-5	CASSYSGAKKYF